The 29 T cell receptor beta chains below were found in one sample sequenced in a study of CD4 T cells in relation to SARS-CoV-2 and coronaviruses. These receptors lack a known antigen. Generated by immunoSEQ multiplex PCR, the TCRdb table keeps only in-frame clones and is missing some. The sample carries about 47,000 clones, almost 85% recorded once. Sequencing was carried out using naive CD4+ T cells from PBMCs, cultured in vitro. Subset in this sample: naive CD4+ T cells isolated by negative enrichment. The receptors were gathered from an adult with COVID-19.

The DNA of the CDR3 is TGTGCCAGCAGCCGACCGGGACACCAAGAGCAGTACTTC. Its translation is CASSRPGHQEQYF. This chain uses TRBV7-9 with TRBJ2-7, with D tentatively TRBD1 (6 bases). Germline V gene sequence: CDR1 SEHNR, CDR2 FQNEAQ (reference sequence). This CDR3 spans 13 amino acids. V was clipped by 5 bases and J by 7 bases, with 15 bases between them. Based on the CDR3 plus reference TRBV7-9 and TRBJ2-7, the full variable domain is DTGVSQNPRHKITKRGQNVTFRCDPISEHNRLYWYRQTLGQGPEFLTYFQNEAQLEKSRLLSDRFSAERPKGSFSTLEIQRTEQGDSAMYLCASSRPGHQEQYFGPGTRLTVT.

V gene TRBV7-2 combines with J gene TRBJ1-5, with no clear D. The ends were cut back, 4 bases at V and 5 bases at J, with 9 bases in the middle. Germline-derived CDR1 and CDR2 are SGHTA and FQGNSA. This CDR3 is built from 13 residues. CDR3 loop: CASSYSEHQPQHF. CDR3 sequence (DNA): TGTGCCAGCAGCTATTCGGAGCATCAGCCCCAGCATTTT.

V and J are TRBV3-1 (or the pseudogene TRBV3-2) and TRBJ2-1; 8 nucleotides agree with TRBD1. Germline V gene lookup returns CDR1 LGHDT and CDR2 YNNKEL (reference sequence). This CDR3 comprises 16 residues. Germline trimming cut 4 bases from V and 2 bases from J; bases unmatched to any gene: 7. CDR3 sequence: CASSRQGTVAYNEQFF. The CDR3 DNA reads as TGTGCCAGCAGCCGACAGGGGACAGTCGCCTACAATGAGCAGTTCTTC.

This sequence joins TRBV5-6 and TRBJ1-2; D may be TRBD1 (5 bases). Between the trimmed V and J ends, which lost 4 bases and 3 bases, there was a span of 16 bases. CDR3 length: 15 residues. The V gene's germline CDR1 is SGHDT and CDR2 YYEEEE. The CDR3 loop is CASSMKGRVDYGYTF. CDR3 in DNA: TGTGCCAGCAGCATGAAGGGGAGGGTGGACTATGGCTACACCTTC.

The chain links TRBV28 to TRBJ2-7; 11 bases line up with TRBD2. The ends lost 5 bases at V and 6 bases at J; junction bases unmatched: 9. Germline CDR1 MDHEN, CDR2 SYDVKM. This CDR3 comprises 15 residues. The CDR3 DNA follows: TGTGCCAGCAGTATACTAGCGGGAGCTTCGTTCGAGCAGTACTTC. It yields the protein CASSILAGASFEQYF.

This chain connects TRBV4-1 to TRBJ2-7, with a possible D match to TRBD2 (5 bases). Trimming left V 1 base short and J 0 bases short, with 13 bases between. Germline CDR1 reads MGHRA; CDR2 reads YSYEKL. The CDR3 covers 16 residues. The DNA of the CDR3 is TGCGCCAGCAGCCAAGTGGGAGCCGTCCCCTCCTACGAGCAGTACTTC. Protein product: CASSQVGAVPSYEQYF.

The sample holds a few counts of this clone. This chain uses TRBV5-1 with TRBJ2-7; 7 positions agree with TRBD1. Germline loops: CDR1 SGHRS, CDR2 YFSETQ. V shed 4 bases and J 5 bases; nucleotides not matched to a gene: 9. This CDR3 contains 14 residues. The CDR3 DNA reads TGCGCCAGCAGCGGGGACAGTGAAAGTGACGAGCAGTACTTC. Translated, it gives CASSGDSESDEQYF. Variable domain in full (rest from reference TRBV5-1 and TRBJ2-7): KAGVTQTPRYLIKTRGQQVTLSCSPISGHRSVSWYQQTPGQGLQFLFEYFSETQRNKGNFPGRFSGRQFSNSRSEMNVSTLELGDSALYLCASSGDSESDEQYFGPGTRLTVT.

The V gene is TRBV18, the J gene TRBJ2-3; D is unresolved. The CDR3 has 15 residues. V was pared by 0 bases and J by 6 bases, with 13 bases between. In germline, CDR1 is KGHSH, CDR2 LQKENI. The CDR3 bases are TGTGCCAGCTCACCACCCTCCGGGTTAGCTGATACGCAGTATTTT. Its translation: CASSPPSGLADTQYF.

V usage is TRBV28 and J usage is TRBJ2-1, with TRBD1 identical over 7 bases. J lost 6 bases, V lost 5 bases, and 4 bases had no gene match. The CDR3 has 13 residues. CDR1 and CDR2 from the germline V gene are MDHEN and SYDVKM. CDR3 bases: TGTGCCAGCAGTGCGGACAGGTTCAATGAGCAGTTCTTC. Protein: CASSADRFNEQFF. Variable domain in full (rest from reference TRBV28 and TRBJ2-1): DVKVTQSSRYLVKRTGEKVFLECVQDMDHENMFWYRQDPGLGLRLIYFSYDVKMKEKGDIPEGYSVSREKKERFSLILESASTNQTSMYLCASSADRFNEQFFGPGTRLTVL.

The CDR3 DNA reads as TGCGCCAGCAGCCAAGAAACTAGCGGGAGTGGGGGGCAGTACTTC. Amino acids: CASSQETSGSGGQYF. The chain carries TRBV4-1 and TRBJ2-7, with 11 bases lining up with TRBD2. Germline CDR1 reads MGHRA; CDR2 reads YSYEKL. The CDR3 covers 15 residues. After removal of 0 bases from V and 9 bases from J, the junction contained 7 bases not matched to a gene.

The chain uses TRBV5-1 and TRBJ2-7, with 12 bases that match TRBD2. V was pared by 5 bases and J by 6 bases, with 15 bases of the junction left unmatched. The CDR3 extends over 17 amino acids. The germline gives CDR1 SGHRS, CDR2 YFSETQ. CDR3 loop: CASSHRTSGIGMGEQYF. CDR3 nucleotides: TGCGCCAGCAGTCATAGGACTAGCGGGATCGGGATGGGCGAGCAGTACTTC.

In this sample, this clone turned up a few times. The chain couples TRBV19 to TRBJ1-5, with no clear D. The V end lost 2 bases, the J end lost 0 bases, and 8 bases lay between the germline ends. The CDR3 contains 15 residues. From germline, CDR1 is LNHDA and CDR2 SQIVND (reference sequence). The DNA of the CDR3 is TGTGCCAGTAGTATAATAGTCCGTAGCAATCAGCCCCAGCATTTT. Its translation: CASSIIVRSNQPQHF.

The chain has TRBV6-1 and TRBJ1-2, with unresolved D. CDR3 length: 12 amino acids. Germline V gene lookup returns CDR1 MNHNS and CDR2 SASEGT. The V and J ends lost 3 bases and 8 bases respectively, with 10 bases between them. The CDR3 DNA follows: TGTGCCAGCAGTGACACCCTGCAGGGCTACACCTTC. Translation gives CASSDTLQGYTF.

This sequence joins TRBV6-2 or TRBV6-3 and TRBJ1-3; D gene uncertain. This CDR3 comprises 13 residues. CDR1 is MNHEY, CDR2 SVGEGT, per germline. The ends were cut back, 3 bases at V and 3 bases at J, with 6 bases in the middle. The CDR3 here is CASSYGGGNTIYF. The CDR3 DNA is TGTGCCAGCAGTTATGGAGGTGGAAACACCATATATTTT.

The CDR3 DNA sequence: TGCAGTGCTAGTACTGGCAGGGGGACCGGGGAGCTGTTTTTT. It codes for CSASTGRGTGELFF. V and J are TRBV20-1 and TRBJ2-2, with 7 positions matching TRBD1. The CDR3 length is 14 residues. V lost 3 bases to trimming and J lost 5 bases; unmatched junction nucleotides: 6. Germline assignment: CDR1 DFQATT and CDR2 SNEGSKA (reference sequence).

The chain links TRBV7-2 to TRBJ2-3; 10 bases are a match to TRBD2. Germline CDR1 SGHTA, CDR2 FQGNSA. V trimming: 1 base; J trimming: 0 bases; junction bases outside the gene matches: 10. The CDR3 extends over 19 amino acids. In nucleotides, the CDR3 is TGTGCCAGCAGCTTAGTGAAGACTAGCGGGCCGTCTAGCACAGATACGCAGTATTTT. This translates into CASSLVKTSGPSSTDTQYF. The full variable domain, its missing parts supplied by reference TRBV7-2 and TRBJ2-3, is GAGVSQSPSNKVTEKGKDVELRCDPISGHTALYWYRQSLGQGLEFLIYFQGNSAPDKSGLPSDRFSAERTGGSVSTLTIQRTQQEDSAVYLCASSLVKTSGPSSTDTQYFGPGTRLTVL.

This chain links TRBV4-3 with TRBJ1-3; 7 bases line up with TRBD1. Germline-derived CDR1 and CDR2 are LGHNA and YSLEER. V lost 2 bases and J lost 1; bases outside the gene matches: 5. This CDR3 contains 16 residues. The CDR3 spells CASSQYDRESGNTIYF. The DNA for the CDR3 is TGCGCCAGCAGCCAATACGACAGGGAATCTGGAAACACCATATATTTT.

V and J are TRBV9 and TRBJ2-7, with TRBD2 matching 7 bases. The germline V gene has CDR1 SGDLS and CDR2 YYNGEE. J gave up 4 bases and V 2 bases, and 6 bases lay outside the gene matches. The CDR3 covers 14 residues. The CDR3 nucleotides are TGTGCCAGCAGCGTTGGGGGGGGGACTTACGAGCAGTACTTC. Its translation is CASSVGGGTYEQYF.

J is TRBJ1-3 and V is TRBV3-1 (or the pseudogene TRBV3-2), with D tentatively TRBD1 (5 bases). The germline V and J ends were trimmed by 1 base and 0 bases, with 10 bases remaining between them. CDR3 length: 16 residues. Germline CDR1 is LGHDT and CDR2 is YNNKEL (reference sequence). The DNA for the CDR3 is TGTGCCAGCAGCCAAGGGACACCAAGCTCTGGAAACACCATATATTTT. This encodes CASSQGTPSSGNTIYF.

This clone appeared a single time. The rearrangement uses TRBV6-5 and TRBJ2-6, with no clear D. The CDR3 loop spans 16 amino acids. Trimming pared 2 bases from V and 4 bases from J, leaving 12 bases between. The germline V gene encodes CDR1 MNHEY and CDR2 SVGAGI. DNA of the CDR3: TGTGCCAGCAGTTACGGGAATCTCGGGGGGGCCAACGTCCTGACTTTC. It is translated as CASSYGNLGGANVLTF.

CDR3 protein: CASTPPGDTEAFF. The DNA for the CDR3 is TGTGCCAGTACCCCCCCGGGAGACACTGAAGCTTTCTTT. The chain employs TRBV19 and TRBJ1-1; no reliable D call. V was shortened by 7 bases and J by 3 bases, with 12 bases between the two germline ends. Germline V gene data show CDR1 as LNHDA and CDR2 as SQIVND (reference sequence). The CDR3 has 13 residues. The complete variable domain, with remaining parts taken from reference TRBV19 and TRBJ1-1, reads DGGITQSPKYLFRKEGQNVTLSCEQNLNHDAMYWYRQDPGQGLRLIYYSQIVNDFQKGDIAEGYSVSREKKESFPLTVTSAQKNPTAFYLCASTPPGDTEAFFGQGTRLTVV.

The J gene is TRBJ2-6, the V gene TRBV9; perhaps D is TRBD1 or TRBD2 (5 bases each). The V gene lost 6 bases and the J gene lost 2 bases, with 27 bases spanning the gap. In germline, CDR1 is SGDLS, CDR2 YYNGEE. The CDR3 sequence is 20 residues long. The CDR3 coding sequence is TGTGCCAGCACCCCTAGGGGAGAGCAGGGTCCGACGGCTGGGGCCAACGTCCTGACTTTC. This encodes CASTPRGEQGPTAGANVLTF.

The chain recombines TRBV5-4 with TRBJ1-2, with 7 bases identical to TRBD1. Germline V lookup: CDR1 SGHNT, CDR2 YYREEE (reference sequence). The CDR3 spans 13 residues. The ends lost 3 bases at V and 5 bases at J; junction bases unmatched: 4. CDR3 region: CASSSGQLYGYTF. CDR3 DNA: TGTGCCAGCAGCTCGGGACAGTTATATGGCTACACCTTC.

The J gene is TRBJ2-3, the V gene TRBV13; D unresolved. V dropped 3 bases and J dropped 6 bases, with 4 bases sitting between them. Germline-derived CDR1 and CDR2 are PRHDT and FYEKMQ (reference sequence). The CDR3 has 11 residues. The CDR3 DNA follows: TGTGCCAGCAGCTTCTTGGATACGCAGTATTTT. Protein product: CASSFLDTQYF.

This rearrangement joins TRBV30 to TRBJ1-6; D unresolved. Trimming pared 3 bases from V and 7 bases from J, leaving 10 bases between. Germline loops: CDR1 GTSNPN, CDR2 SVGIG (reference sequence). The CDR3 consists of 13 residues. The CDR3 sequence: CAWRQTENSPLHF. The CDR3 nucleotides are TGTGCCTGGAGACAGACGGAGAATTCACCCCTCCACTTT.

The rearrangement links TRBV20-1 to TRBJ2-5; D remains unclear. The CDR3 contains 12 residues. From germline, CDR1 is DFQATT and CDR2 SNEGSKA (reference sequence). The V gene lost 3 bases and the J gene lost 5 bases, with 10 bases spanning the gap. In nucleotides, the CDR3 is TGCAGTGCTAGTTCTGCGGTTGAGACCCAGTACTTC. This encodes CSASSAVETQYF.

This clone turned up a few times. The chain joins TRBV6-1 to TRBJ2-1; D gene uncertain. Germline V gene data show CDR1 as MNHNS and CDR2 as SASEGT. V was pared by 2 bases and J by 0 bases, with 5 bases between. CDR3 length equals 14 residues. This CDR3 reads CASSEYGSYNEQFF. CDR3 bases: TGTGCCAGCAGTGAATACGGCTCCTACAATGAGCAGTTCTTC.

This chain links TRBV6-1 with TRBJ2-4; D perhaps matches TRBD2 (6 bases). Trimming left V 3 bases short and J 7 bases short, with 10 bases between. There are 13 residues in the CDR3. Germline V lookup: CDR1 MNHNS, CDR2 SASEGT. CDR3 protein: CASSDSGRNIQYF. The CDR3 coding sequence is TGTGCCAGCAGTGATTCGGGGAGGAACATTCAGTACTTC.

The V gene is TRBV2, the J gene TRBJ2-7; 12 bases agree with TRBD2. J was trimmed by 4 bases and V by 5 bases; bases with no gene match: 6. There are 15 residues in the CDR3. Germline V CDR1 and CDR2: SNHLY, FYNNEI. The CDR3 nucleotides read TGTGCCAGCAGTCCGACTAGCGGGAGATCGTACGAGCAGTACTTC. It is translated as CASSPTSGRSYEQYF.